This T cell receptor beta chain was sequenced during a study of blood T cells in healthy people across ages. Study-wide results and caveats: Estimated diversity, derived from one million T cells, was regarded as an underestimate. Expanded clonotype shifts may have been confounded, as the donors had an unknown CMV status. While age rose, TCR beta diversity per million T cells dropped in a roughly linear way.

The extraction recovered at least 5 micrograms of total RNA per sample. V shed 4 bases, J shed 6 bases, and the junction held 13 bases outside the gene matches. The CDR3 spans 17 residues. The germline V gene has CDR1 ENHRY and CDR2 SYGVKD. Sample-barcoded 5' priming and a J-beta primer mix drove a second PCR of 7 to 11 cycles. TCRdb re-analysed the 5' RACE reads in MiXCR, keeping a single row per CDR3 protein. The sample includes 1,100,000 or so distinct CDR3 sequences, 40% to 50% of them seen just once. For this clonotype: Its antigen remains unknown.

The sequence was collected from a woman aged 60-75 years in good health. The V gene is TRBV10-3, the J gene TRBJ2-1, with 9 bases lining up with TRBD1. The sequenced material came from blood. CDR3 protein: CAISGDRGRSRGNEQFF. Here the CDR3 DNA reads TGTGCCATCAGTGGTGACAGGGGGAGATCCAGGGGCAATGAGCAGTTCTTC.